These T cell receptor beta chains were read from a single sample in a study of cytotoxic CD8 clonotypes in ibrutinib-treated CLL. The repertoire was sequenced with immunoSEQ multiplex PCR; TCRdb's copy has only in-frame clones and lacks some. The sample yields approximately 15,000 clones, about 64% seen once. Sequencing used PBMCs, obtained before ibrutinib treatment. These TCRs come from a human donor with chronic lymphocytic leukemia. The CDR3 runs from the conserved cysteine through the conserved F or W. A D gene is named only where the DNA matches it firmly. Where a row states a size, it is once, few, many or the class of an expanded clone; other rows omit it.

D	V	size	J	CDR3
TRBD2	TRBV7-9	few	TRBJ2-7	CASSLLHLIAGAYEQYF
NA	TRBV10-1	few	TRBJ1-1	CASSESIGPGTTEAFF
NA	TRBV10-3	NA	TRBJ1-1	CAISVRVNTEAFF
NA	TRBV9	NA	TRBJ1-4	CASSARIFRGEKLFF
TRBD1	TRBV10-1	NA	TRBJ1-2	CASSYTGGYGYTF
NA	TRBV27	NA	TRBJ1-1	CASSLFQGTEAFF
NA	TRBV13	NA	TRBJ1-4	CASSLQGLTNEKLFF
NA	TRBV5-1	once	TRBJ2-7	CASSLVDSYEQYF
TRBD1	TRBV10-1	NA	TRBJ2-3	CASSEDRGGLDTQYF
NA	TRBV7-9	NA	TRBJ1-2	CASSLIPSDGYTF
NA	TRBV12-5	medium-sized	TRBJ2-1	CASVPGAYNEQFF
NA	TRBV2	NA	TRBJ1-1	CASNTFLSEAFF
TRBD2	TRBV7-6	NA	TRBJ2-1	CASSLESGGYNEQFF
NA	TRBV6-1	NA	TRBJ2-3	CASSETSVSTDTQYF
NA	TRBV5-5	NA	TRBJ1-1	CASSPGLNTEAFF
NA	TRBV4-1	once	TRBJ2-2	CASTNGANANTGELFF
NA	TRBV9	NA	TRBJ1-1	CASSVSMGVVGTEAFF
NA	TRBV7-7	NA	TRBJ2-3	CASSLTPRGGDTQYF
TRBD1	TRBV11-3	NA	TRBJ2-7	CASSLDTGGEQYF
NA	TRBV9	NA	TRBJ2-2	CASSVDGTANTGELFF
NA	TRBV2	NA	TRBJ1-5	CASRAVLRSNQPQHF
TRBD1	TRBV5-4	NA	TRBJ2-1	CASSKGRDRSYNEQFF
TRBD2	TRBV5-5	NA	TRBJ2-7	CASSLWLAGSSYEQYF
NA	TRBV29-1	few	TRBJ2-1	CSVGRDGKGNEQFF
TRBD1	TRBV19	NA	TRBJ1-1	CASSPGQGMMNTEAFF
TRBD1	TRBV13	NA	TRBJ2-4	CASRGQGGDIQYF
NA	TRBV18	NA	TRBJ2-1	CASSPAEGEQFF
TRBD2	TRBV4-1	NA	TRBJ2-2	CASSQDPGLGAGELFF
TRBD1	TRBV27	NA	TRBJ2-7	CASSPHPQGVHEQYF
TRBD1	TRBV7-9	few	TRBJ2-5	CASSSLTGKETQYF
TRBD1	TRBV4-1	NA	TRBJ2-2	CASSLSGTGGTGELFF
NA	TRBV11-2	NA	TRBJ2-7	CASSSLSFREEQYF
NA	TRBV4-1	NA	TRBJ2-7	CASSQESRLYF
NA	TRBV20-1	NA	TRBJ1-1	CSAKIDAEAFF
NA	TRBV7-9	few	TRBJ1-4	CASSLGGLGRKLFF
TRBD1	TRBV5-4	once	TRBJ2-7	CASSLMGQGDEQYF
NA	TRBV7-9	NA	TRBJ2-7	CASSLAGGPQGQYF
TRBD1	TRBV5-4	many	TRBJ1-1	CASSLDRGLTEAFF
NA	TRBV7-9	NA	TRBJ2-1	CASSFLPGWHEQFF
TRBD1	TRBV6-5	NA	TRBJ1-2	CASSSGQDYGYTF
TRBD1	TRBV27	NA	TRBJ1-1	CASSLSTGAPEAFF
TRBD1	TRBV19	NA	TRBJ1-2	CASSPQAETGLNGYTF
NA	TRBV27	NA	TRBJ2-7	CASAYRFVSGEQYF
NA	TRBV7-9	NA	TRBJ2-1	CASSLRAGEQFF
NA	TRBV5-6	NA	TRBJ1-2	CASSLGSDYGYTF
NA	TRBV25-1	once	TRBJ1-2	CASSWGDYGYTF
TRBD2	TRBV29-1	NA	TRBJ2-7	CSVFLAGYEQYF
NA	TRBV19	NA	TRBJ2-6	CATGSGANVLTF
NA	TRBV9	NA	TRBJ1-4	CASSVAGRSDEKLFF
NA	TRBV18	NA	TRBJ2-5	CASSPYQETQYF
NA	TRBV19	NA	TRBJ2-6	CATQVANSGANVLTF
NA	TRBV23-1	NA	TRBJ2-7	CASSHPGSGVHSYEQYF
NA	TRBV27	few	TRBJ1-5	CASSSRDGQPQHF
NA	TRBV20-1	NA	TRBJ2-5	CSTTSKETQYF
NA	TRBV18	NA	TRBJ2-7	CASSPPIGGYYEQYF
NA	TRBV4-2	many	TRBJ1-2	CASSQDHEGFGYTF
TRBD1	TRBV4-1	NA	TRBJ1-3	CASSQKRGEVPGTGSDTIYF
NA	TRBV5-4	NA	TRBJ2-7	CASSLGTLYEQYF
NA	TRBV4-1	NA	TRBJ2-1	CASSPGGNEQFF
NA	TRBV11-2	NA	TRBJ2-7	CASSLVGGSYEQYF